This T cell receptor (beta chain) was captured in a study of blood T cells in healthy people across ages. For the second PCR, which ran for about 7 to 11 cycles, a sample-barcoded 5' primer and a J-beta primer mix were used. TCRdb redid the calling of the 5' RACE reads with MiXCR, one entry per CDR3 protein. The table shows about 680,000 distinct CDR3 sequences, with around 45% occurring only once. This clonotype was seen more than once but under ten times. This clonotype was sampled from an older woman in good health. The sequenced material came from blood.

The CDR3 protein is CASSSGTLAKNIQYF. CDR3 DNA sequence: TGTGCCAGCAGCTCAGGGACGCTAGCCAAAAACATTCAGTACTTC. The rearrangement uses TRBV7-2 and TRBJ2-4; TRBD1 or TRBD2 may be the D gene (5 bases each). Between the trimmed V and J ends, which lost 4 bases and 0 bases, there was a span of 10 bases. In germline, CDR1 is SGHTA, CDR2 FQGNSA. The CDR3 consists of 15 residues.